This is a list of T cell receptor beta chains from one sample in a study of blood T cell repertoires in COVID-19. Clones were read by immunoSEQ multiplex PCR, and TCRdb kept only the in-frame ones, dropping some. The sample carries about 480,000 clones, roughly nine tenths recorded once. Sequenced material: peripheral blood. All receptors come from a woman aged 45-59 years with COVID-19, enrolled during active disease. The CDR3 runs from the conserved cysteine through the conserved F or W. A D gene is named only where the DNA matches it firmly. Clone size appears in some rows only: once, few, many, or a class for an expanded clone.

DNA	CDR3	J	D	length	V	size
TGTGCCAGCAGCTTAGCGGGGACACAGGGTGCTGGAAACACCATATATTTT	CASSLAGTQGAGNTIYF	TRBJ1-3	-	17	TRBV7-6	-
TGTGCCAGCAGCTTAACTGTTGCGAGGCCCAGAGATACGCAGTATTTT	CASSLTVARPRDTQYF	TRBJ2-3	-	16	TRBV7-3	-
TGTGCCAGCAGTGAATATCAGGGGATGGGTGAAAAACTGTTTTTT	CASSEYQGMGEKLFF	TRBJ1-4	-	15	TRBV25-1	-
TGTGCCAGCAGTCCCAGGACAGGGGGGGATAGCAATCAGCCCCAGCATTTT	CASSPRTGGDSNQPQHF	TRBJ1-5	TRBD1	17	TRBV27	once
TGTGCCAGCTCACCCAGACTAGCGGGGCACAATGAGCAGTTCTTC	CASSPRLAGHNEQFF	TRBJ2-1	TRBD2	15	TRBV18	-
TGCGCCAGCAGCTTACTACCGCCGGGACAGGGGCAGGAGCAGTACTTC	CASSLLPPGQGQEQYF	TRBJ2-7	TRBD1	16	TRBV5-1	once
TGTGCCAGCCGATACGAGGGGGCAGCCTATGGCTACACCTTC	CASRYEGAAYGYTF	TRBJ1-2	TRBD1	14	TRBV27	once
TGTGCCAGCAGTGATTCTAGCGGGGGGGCGGATAGGCAGTTCTTC	CASSDSSGGADRQFF	TRBJ2-1	TRBD2	15	TRBV2	-
TGTGCCAGTAGTAACACGGGGGACTCTGGAAACACCATATATTTT	CASSNTGDSGNTIYF	TRBJ1-3	-	15	TRBV19	-
TGTGCCACCCAGCGGGGGGGCTCGAATGAGCAGTTCTTC	CATQRGGSNEQFF	TRBJ2-1	TRBD2	13	TRBV2	-
TGTGCCAGCAGCTTAAGAGTCCGGACTAGCGGGGGGTGTTGGGATACGCAGTATTTT	CASSLRVRTSGGCWDTQYF	TRBJ2-3	TRBD2	19	TRBV7-7	-
TGTGCCAGCAATTCCGGGACAGGGGGCTCCCACGAGCAGTACTTC	CASNSGTGGSHEQYF	TRBJ2-7	TRBD1	15	TRBV27	-
TGCGCCAGCAGCATTGAGTGGGGGGACTATGGCTACACCTTC	CASSIEWGDYGYTF	TRBJ1-2	-	14	TRBV5-1	-
TGTGCCAGCTCACCACAGGGCCCGGACAGCCAAGGTGGCTACACCTTC	CASSPQGPDSQGGYTF	TRBJ1-2	-	16	TRBV18	-
TGTGCCAGCAGCTTGGGTGGAGGGGCCAGCAATCAGCCCCAGCATTTT	CASSLGGGASNQPQHF	TRBJ1-5	-	16	TRBV5-4	-
TGTGCCAGCATCTCCTCGCGAGTGGCGAACACCGGGGAGCTGTTTTTT	CASISSRVANTGELFF	TRBJ2-2	-	16	TRBV7-9	-
TGCGCCAGCAGCTCTGGTGGGACAGACTACTCTGGGGCCAACGTCCTGACTTTC	CASSSGGTDYSGANVLTF	TRBJ2-6	TRBD1	18	TRBV5-1	-
TGTGCCAGCGTGGAAGAGGATTTCTCTGGAAACACCATATATTTT	CASVEEDFSGNTIYF	TRBJ1-3	-	15	TRBV2	-
TGTGCCTGGAGCCGGGACAGGAACACTGAAGCTTTCTTT	CAWSRDRNTEAFF	TRBJ1-1	TRBD1	13	TRBV30	-
TGTGCCAGCAGTAGTCGGGGGGGCCGTTACAATGAGCAGTTCTTC	CASSSRGGRYNEQFF	TRBJ2-1	TRBD2	15	TRBV6-2/TRBV6-3	-
TGTGCCAGCAGCCGGACAGGGGGGGAGGAAAAACTGTTTTTT	CASSRTGGEEKLFF	TRBJ1-4	TRBD1	14	TRBV5-4	-
TGTGCCAGCAGCCGGGAAGGGGGCCGGGGTGCTTTCTTT	CASSREGGRGAFF	TRBJ1-1	TRBD1	13	TRBV7-2	-